This T cell receptor (beta chain) was captured in a study of CD8+CD57+ T cells in acquired aplastic anemia. Genomic DNA, serving as template, underwent TCR beta VDJ and CDR3 profiling. TCRdb re-called the reads with MiXCR, one entry per CDR3 protein. The sample carries 260,000 or so distinct CDR3 sequences, about 44% recorded once. This clonotype was observed at least ten times. Flow cytometry had shown expanded CD8+CD57+ cells in the patients chosen for sequencing. There are 15 residues in the CDR3. The trim removed 5 bases at V and 1 base at J, leaving 5 bases unmatched. Germline-derived CDR1 and CDR2 are SEHNR and FQNEAQ (reference sequence).

J is TRBJ2-7 and V is TRBV7-9; 10 positions match TRBD1. The TCR was taken from a human donor with aplastic anemia. Sequencing input: sorted CD4+, CD8+, or CD8+CD57+ T cells (not recorded which) from PBMCs. The CDR3 bases are TGTGCCAGCAGCCCGAGACAGGGGGCATCCTACGAGCAGTACTTC. Translation: CASSPRQGASYEQYF.